Below are 28 T cell receptor beta chains sequenced from a single sample in a study of molecular identifiers for immune sequencing clone quantification. TCRdb ran MiXCR on the PCR reads and lists one entry per CDR3 protein. The data show 460,000 or so distinct CDR3 sequences, roughly 25% seen once. Input material: naive CD8+ T cells from blood, with Jurkat cell RNA spiked in. The subset: FACS-sorted CD8+CD4-CCR7+CD45RA+ naive T cells. The receptor set was obtained from a human donor in good health. Some libraries in this study had Jurkat cell RNA spiked in.

This clonotype was seen only a few times. The rearrangement uses TRBV28 and TRBJ2-2; D is unresolved. The germline V and J ends were trimmed by 6 bases and 10 bases, with 18 bases remaining between them. CDR3 length: 14 residues. CDR1 is MDHEN, CDR2 SYDVKM, per germline. For the CDR3, the DNA is TGTGCCAGCAGGACTTCAGGCGATCCCATGGAGCTGTTTTTT. It is translated as CASRTSGDPMELFF.

This clonotype was recorded at least ten times. CDR3 nucleotides: TGTGCCAGCAGCTTAGCCTACGACACAGATACGCAGTATTTT. Translation gives CASSLAYDTDTQYF. The rearrangement links TRBV13 to TRBJ2-3; D call uncertain. With 1 base removed from V and 2 bases from J, the gap between germline ends came to 7 bases. Per the germline V gene, CDR1 is PRHDT and CDR2 is FYEKMQ (reference sequence). The CDR3 contains 14 residues.

This clonotype was detected once. This chain connects TRBV6-2 or TRBV6-3 to TRBJ2-7, with D hard to call. This CDR3 region has 12 residues. V was shortened by 8 bases and J by 7 bases, with 15 bases between the two germline ends. CDR1 and CDR2 from the germline V gene are MNHEY and SVGEGT. Here the CDR3 DNA reads TGTGCCAGCGGAGACTTCTCATTGGAGCAGTACTTC. Translating it yields CASGDFSLEQYF.

This clonotype was observed a handful of times. The chain employs TRBV6-5 and TRBJ2-7; the match to TRBD1 covers 10 bases. The CDR3 runs to 18 residues. V gave up 0 bases and J gave up 6 bases; unmatched junction bases: 14. The germline V gene encodes CDR1 MNHEY and CDR2 SVGAGI. This chain's CDR3 is CASSYSSGRDRGFGEQYF. CDR3 coding DNA: TGTGCCAGCAGTTACTCGAGCGGTAGGGACAGGGGTTTCGGCGAGCAGTACTTC.

Worth noting for this clonotype: At one of its ends the junction is not consistent with the germline gene, which may arise from a read error. The V and J genes are TRBV7-9 and TRBJ1-1; D ambiguous. CDR1 and CDR2 from the germline V gene are SEHNR and FQNEAQ (reference sequence). This CDR3 is built from 12 residues. CDR3 region: CASSATRSEASF. The CDR3 nucleotides are TGTGCCAGCAGCGCGACCAGGAGTGAAGCTTCCTTT.

In its sample, this clonotype was seen a few times. V is TRBV21-1 and J is TRBJ1-1. TRBV21-1 counts as a pseudogene. This CDR3 is built from 13 residues. This CDR3 is CAVPRQEHTEAFF. DNA for the CDR3: TGTGCCGTTCCGAGGCAGGAACATACAGAAGCTTTCTTT.

Concerning this clonotype: This may come from a read error, since a much larger clone is one base off. The chain combines TRBV20-1 with TRBJ2-7; D tentatively reads TRBD1 or TRBD2 (5 bases each). The CDR3 runs to 16 residues. V dropped 1 base and J dropped 2 bases, with 18 bases sitting between them. CDR1 is DFQATT and CDR2 is SNEGSKA in the germline V gene (reference sequence). The DNA of the CDR3 is TGCAGTGCTAGAGGTCTCCTCCCCGGGACCGCCTACGAGCAGTACTTC. Its translation: CSARGLLPGTAYEQYF.

This clonotype was seen a handful of times. The chain couples TRBV24-1 to TRBJ2-3, with D possibly being TRBD2 (5 bases). Germline assignment: CDR1 KGHDR and CDR2 SFDVKD. V lost 1 base and J lost 0, with 10 bases in between. CDR3 length equals 16 residues. CDR3: CATSDFGKSSTDTQYF. In nucleotides, the CDR3 is TGTGCCACCAGTGATTTCGGGAAGTCTAGCACAGATACGCAGTATTTT.

The chain is built from TRBV7-6 and TRBJ2-7; D not resolved. Germline-derived CDR1 and CDR2 are SGHVS and FNYEAQ. This CDR3 is built from 14 residues. V was shortened by 1 base and J by 3 bases, with 10 bases between the two germline ends. The CDR3: CASSLDPSRYEQYF. DNA for the CDR3: TGTGCCAGCAGCTTAGACCCGAGCCGCTACGAGCAGTACTTC.

This clonotype was counted once. One end of the junction is discordant with germline, which a read error may explain. This chain connects TRBV5-3 to TRBJ2-7; 7 nucleotides align to TRBD2. TRBV5-3 is assigned to the ORF class and has an uncertain function. This CDR3 contains 12 residues. CDR3 sequence reads: CASSLRDYEPYF. CDR3 coding DNA: TGTGCCAGCAGCCTCAGGGACTACGAGCCGTACTTC.

This clonotype was recorded a few times. The V and J genes are TRBV29-1 and TRBJ1-1, with 8 bases that match TRBD1. The ends lost 3 bases at V and 6 bases at J; junction bases unmatched: 3. CDR3 size: 12 residues. The germline V gene encodes CDR1 SQVTM and CDR2 ANQGSEA. The CDR3 reads CSVETGAPEAFF. Here the CDR3 DNA reads TGCAGCGTTGAGACAGGGGCACCTGAAGCTTTCTTT.

This clonotype turned up a few times. CDR3 bases: TGTGCCAGCAGTTACTCGGGACAGCTCGACTCACCCCTCCACTTT. It codes for CASSYSGQLDSPLHF. The rearrangement links TRBV6-2 or TRBV6-3 to TRBJ1-6, with 7 bases identical to TRBD1. The CDR3 loop spans 15 amino acids. The germline gives CDR1 MNHEY, CDR2 SVGEGT. The V gene end was trimmed by 0 bases and the J gene end by 10 bases; junction bases not matched to a gene: 6.

This chain links TRBV9 with TRBJ1-3; D is unclear. The CDR3 runs to 16 residues. V dropped 4 bases and J dropped 0 bases, with 14 bases sitting between them. Germline loops: CDR1 SGDLS, CDR2 YYNGEE. CDR3 region: CASSPDPGSSGNTIYF. The CDR3 coding sequence is TGTGCCAGCAGCCCGGATCCGGGGAGCTCTGGAAACACCATATATTTT.

In the case of this clonotype: One junction end disagrees with the germline gene, perhaps due to a read error. The rearrangement joins TRBV7-9 to TRBJ2-7; D remains ambiguous. The germline gives CDR1 SEHNR, CDR2 FQNEAQ (reference sequence). This CDR3 comprises 12 residues. CDR3 coding DNA: TGTGCCAGCAGCCCAACAACTTACGAGCTGTACTTC. Its protein is CASSPTTYELYF.

This clonotype was seen a few times. The V call is TRBV4-3, the J call TRBJ2-7; TRBD1 might be the D (6 bases). The CDR3 spans 15 residues. Germline CDR1 LGHNA, CDR2 YSLEER. With 0 bases removed from V and 2 bases from J, the gap between germline ends came to 11 bases. The CDR3 DNA reads as TGCGCCAGCAGCCAAGACAGGGGTTTAACCTACGAGCAGTACTTC. It encodes CASSQDRGLTYEQYF.

On this clonotype: One end of the junction varies from germline; a read error may be responsible. The chain combines TRBV5-6 with TRBJ2-7; D might be TRBD2 (5 bases). There are 18 residues in the CDR3. Germline V gene data show CDR1 as SGHDT and CDR2 as YYEEEE. The CDR3 reads CASSLVASARAFSYGQYF. The CDR3 region has the DNA TGTGCCAGCAGCTTGGTCGCCTCAGCGCGGGCCTTCTCCTACGGGCAGTACTTC.

This clonotype appeared a few times. The J gene is TRBJ2-7, the V gene TRBV19; 7 nucleotides agree with TRBD1. The CDR3 length is 14 residues. Trimming cost V 5 bases and J 2 bases; bases outside gene matches: 6. Germline V gives CDR1 LNHDA, CDR2 SQIVND (reference sequence). The CDR3 nucleotides read TGTGCCAGTAGTGTCTCCGGGACAGCCTACGAGCAGTACTTC. Protein sequence: CASSVSGTAYEQYF.

This clonotype appeared a few times. The CDR3 is CAWSPSNLNEQFF. Here the CDR3 DNA reads TGTGCCTGGAGTCCGTCAAATTTAAATGAGCAGTTCTTC. V usage is TRBV30 and J usage is TRBJ2-1; D is undetermined. Trimming removed 2 bases from V and 7 bases from J, with 12 bases in between. The CDR3 spans 13 residues. In germline, CDR1 is GTSNPN, CDR2 SVGIG (reference sequence).

The chain combines TRBV11-2 with TRBJ2-5; D is unclear. This CDR3 has 14 amino acids. The germline V gene has CDR1 SGHAT and CDR2 FQNNGV. The V end lost 3 bases, the J end lost 1 base, and 9 bases lay between the germline ends. The CDR3 DNA follows: TGTGCCAGCAGCTTCGGTGCTGCCCAAGAGACCCAGTACTTC. Its translation is CASSFGAAQETQYF.

The CDR3 sequence is CASSQGDGAPYEQYF. The CDR3 coding sequence is TGCGCCAGCAGCCAAGGAGATGGGGCTCCCTACGAGCAGTACTTC. The chain combines TRBV4-3 with TRBJ2-7, with a tentative D call TRBD1 (5 bases). CDR3 length: 15 residues. CDR1 is LGHNA and CDR2 is YSLEER in the germline V gene. V lost 1 base and J 2 bases, leaving 12 bases between the germline ends.

V and J are TRBV27 and TRBJ2-3; D might be TRBD1 (6 bases). Germline V CDR1 and CDR2: MNHEY, SMNVEV (reference sequence). V dropped 6 bases and J dropped 5 bases, with 15 bases sitting between them. There are 14 residues in the CDR3. The DNA of the CDR3 is TGTGCCAGCAGCGTACTTAACAGGGTAGATACGCAGTATTTT. It translates to CASSVLNRVDTQYF.

This clonotype was recorded a few times. The genes are TRBV4-1 and TRBJ2-3; TRBD1 agrees at 7 bases. The trim removed 1 base at V and 5 bases at J, leaving 0 bases unmatched. The CDR3 sequence is 13 residues long. In germline, CDR1 is MGHRA, CDR2 YSYEKL. CDR3 sequence reads: CASSQGQGDTQYF. CDR3 in DNA: TGCGCCAGCAGCCAAGGACAGGGAGATACGCAGTATTTT.

A note on this clonotype: Since a much larger clone is just one base distant, this may be a read error. The genes are TRBV6-2 or TRBV6-3 and TRBJ1-1; possibly TRBD1 for D (5 bases). CDR1 is MNHEY and CDR2 is SVGEGT in the germline V gene. This CDR3 has 12 residues. The V end was cut by 4 bases, the J end by 4 bases, with 7 bases between. The CDR3 bases are TGTGCCAGCAGTTGGGGGTTCACTGAAGCTTTCTTT. Its translation is CASSWGFTEAFF.

In this sample, this clonotype turned up many times. The V and J genes are TRBV6-6 and TRBJ2-7; TRBD1 might be the D (5 bases). The CDR3 has 15 amino acids. Germline CDR1 is MNHNY and CDR2 is SVGAGI (reference sequence). Between the trimmed V and J ends, which lost 1 base and 2 bases, there was a span of 12 bases. The CDR3 region is CASSYFRDIPYEQYF. CDR3 bases: TGTGCCAGCAGTTACTTCAGGGATATTCCCTACGAGCAGTACTTC.

This clonotype was counted only a few times. The chain joins TRBV12-3 or TRBV12-4 to TRBJ2-1; 12 bases fit TRBD1. Trimming removed 1 base from V and 3 bases from J; junction bases left unmatched: 4. The CDR3 loop spans 17 amino acids. This CDR3 is CASSLGDRGLGYNEQFF. The CDR3 DNA reads as TGTGCCAGCAGTTTAGGGGACAGGGGGCTAGGCTACAATGAGCAGTTCTTC.

As regards this clonotype: Possible read error: a much larger clone is one base away. This chain links TRBV12-3 or TRBV12-4 with TRBJ2-7, with 8 bases identical to TRBD1. The CDR3 loop spans 15 amino acids. V dropped 3 bases and J dropped 3; count of bases not matched to a gene: 7. The CDR3 spells CASSFRWTGNYEQYF. The DNA for the CDR3 is TGTGCCAGCAGTTTCCGTTGGACAGGGAACTACGAGCAGTACTTC.

J is TRBJ2-1 and V is TRBV28; possibly TRBD2 for D (5 bases). This CDR3 comprises 16 residues. V dropped 2 bases and J dropped 1 base, with 12 bases sitting between them. CDR1 and CDR2 from the germline V gene are MDHEN and SYDVKM. The CDR3: CASSLPVGVSYNEQFF. As DNA, the CDR3 is TGTGCCAGCAGTTTACCAGTGGGAGTTTCCTACAATGAGCAGTTCTTC. Full variable domain (missing parts from reference TRBV28 and TRBJ2-1): DVKVTQSSRYLVKRTGEKVFLECVQDMDHENMFWYRQDPGLGLRLIYFSYDVKMKEKGDIPEGYSVSREKKERFSLILESASTNQTSMYLCASSLPVGVSYNEQFFGPGTRLTVL.

This clonotype was counted ten times or more. The chain uses TRBV7-6 and TRBJ1-5, with no clear D. Germline V lookup: CDR1 SGHVS, CDR2 FNYEAQ. This CDR3 has 16 amino acids. The ends were cut back, 1 base at V and 0 bases at J, with 10 bases in the middle. CDR3 coding DNA: TGTGCCAGCAGCTTAGGTGACCTTTATAGCAATCAGCCCCAGCATTTT. Protein sequence: CASSLGDLYSNQPQHF.